This paragraph reports one T cell receptor beta chain. The data belong to a study of blood T cell repertoires in COVID-19. About the study: Samples of COVID-19 (acute and convalescent) were obtained from the United States, Italy and Spain.

In the authors' methods: The assay estimated nucleated cells by amplifying reference gene primers. Some clones are missing from TCRdb's copy, which holds only in-frame ones; the method was immunoSEQ multiplex PCR. The V and J calls and clone size are taken from that table; D and trimming were inferred from the DNA. Here the sample spans approximately 250,000 clones, about 82% being singletons. Donors were grouped by their self-reported clinical history. V lost 5 bases to trimming and J lost 1 base, with 8 bases between them. Germline CDR1 SGHTA, CDR2 FQGTGA. The CDR3 runs to 13 residues. The sequence derives from a woman between 45 and 60 years old with acute COVID-19. The sample comprised PBMCs or T cells enriched from blood (not recorded which). The rearrangement links TRBV7-3 to TRBJ1-1; D is unclear. CDR3 sequence reads: CASSRTPNTEAFF. For the CDR3, the DNA is TGTGCCAGCAGCCGTACACCGAACACTGAAGCTTTCTTT.